This T cell receptor (beta chain) was obtained from a study of beta chain features in type 1 diabetes. Study-wide findings and caveats: The influence of HLA type on TCRB rearrangement stayed undetermined.

This CDR3 has 15 amino acids. Germline CDR1 reads SGHTS; CDR2 reads YDEGEE. V gave up 5 bases and J gave up 0 bases, with 11 bases separating them. As concerns this clone: Its cognate antigen is unknown.

Isolated RNA was reverse transcribed in full, so expressed TCRB transcripts were sequenced. The table came from immunoSEQ multiplex PCR; TCRdb's copy has only in-frame clones and leaves some out. The sample comprises some 45,000 clones, roughly half of which are singletons, and roughly 2.1% rests with the top ten. The gene calls are TRBV5-8 and TRBJ1-4, with a weak D call TRBD1 (6 bases). Material for sequencing was Tregs from blood. The sequence came from a woman aged 18-30 years in good health. DNA for the CDR3: TGTGCCAGCAGACCGGCAGGGGCAACTAATGAAAAACTGTTTTTT. Translated, it gives CASRPAGATNEKLFF.